This entry lists 12 T cell receptor beta chains sequenced from one sample in a study of T cell repertoires in cytomegalovirus infection. TCRdb re-analysed the reads in MiXCR, keeping a single row per CDR3 protein. Altogether 150,000 to 200,000 distinct CDR3 sequences are present, 17% being singletons, with the ten largest covering roughly a sixth. The sequenced sample consisted of CD8+ T cells from PBMCs. These receptors were obtained from a human donor in good health (CMV status not recorded). Some clones in this sample may be carry-over from other donors' samples.

This clonotype was found many times. The rearrangement joins TRBV7-8 to TRBJ2-5, with a weak D call TRBD1 (5 bases). Germline V CDR1 and CDR2: SGHVS, FQNEAQ. V dropped 3 bases and J dropped 2 bases, with 10 bases sitting between them. This CDR3 has 14 amino acids. The chain's CDR3 is CASSLLDTQETQYF. In DNA, the CDR3 is TGTGCCAGCAGCTTGCTGGACACGCAAGAGACCCAGTACTTC.

CDR3 sequence (DNA): TGTGCCAGCAGCCTGAAGACAGGCTACGAGCAGTACTTC. Translation gives CASSLKTGYEQYF. This chain joins TRBV7-2 and TRBJ2-7; D perhaps matches TRBD1 (6 bases). The CDR3 contains 13 residues. Germline loops: CDR1 SGHTA, CDR2 FQGNSA. Trimming removed 5 bases at V and 3 bases at J, with 11 bases between.

The rearrangement joins TRBV7-6 to TRBJ2-7; 9 bases line up with TRBD2. This CDR3 is 15 amino acids long. Germline V gives CDR1 SGHVS, CDR2 FNYEAQ. Trimming took 6 bases from V and 0 from J; bases not matched to a gene: 6. CDR3 nucleotides: TGTGCCAGCAGTTTCGGGACTAGCATCTCCTACGAGCAGTACTTC. Translated, it gives CASSFGTSISYEQYF.

The chain couples TRBV12-3 or TRBV12-4 to TRBJ2-5; TRBD2 agrees at 8 bases. V trimming: 3 bases; J trimming: 6 bases; junction bases outside the gene matches: 12. The length of the CDR3 is 16 residues. CDR3 DNA sequence: TGTGCCAGCAGTTTTGGGACTAGTGGGGGTTTAAAGACCCAGTACTTC. As protein: CASSFGTSGGLKTQYF.

The chain joins TRBV25-1 to TRBJ1-1; the D gene is possibly TRBD1 (6 bases). Trimming left V 7 bases short and J 0 bases short, with 12 bases between. Germline V gene sequence: CDR1 MGHDK, CDR2 SYGVNS. This CDR3 has 14 residues. The CDR3 bases are TGTGCCAGCAAAGGGACAAGGCTGAACACTGAAGCTTTCTTT. Its protein product is CASKGTRLNTEAFF.

The genes are TRBV14 and TRBJ2-7, with D perhaps matching TRBD2 (6 bases). Trimming removed 0 bases at V and 5 bases at J, with 8 bases between. The CDR3 is 13 amino acids. Germline CDR1 reads SGHDN; CDR2 reads FVKESK. DNA of the CDR3: TGTGCCAGCAGCCAAGACCCGGGGGACGAGCAGTACTTC. Amino acid sequence: CASSQDPGDEQYF.

This clonotype was observed a few times. J is TRBJ1-2 and V is TRBV7-8; TRBD1 matches at 7 bases. Trimming cost V 4 bases and J 2 bases; bases outside gene matches: 4. CDR3 length: 14 residues. Germline lookup yields CDR1 SGHVS and CDR2 FQNEAQ. The CDR3 region is CASSSLQGNYGYTF. The CDR3 DNA reads as TGTGCCAGCAGCTCCCTACAGGGGAACTATGGCTACACCTTC.

The chain links TRBV29-1 to TRBJ2-1; either TRBD1 or TRBD2 may supply D (5 bases each). V lost 8 bases to trimming and J lost 3 bases, with 17 bases between them. CDR1 and CDR2 from the germline V gene are SQVTM and ANQGSEA. The CDR3 consists of 14 residues. The CDR3 sequence: CSTEGSRYYNEQFF. The CDR3 coding sequence is TGCAGCACCGAGGGGAGCAGATACTACAATGAGCAGTTCTTC.

The chain links TRBV12-5 to TRBJ1-1, with D possibly TRBD1 on 6 matching bases. The CDR3 loop spans 12 amino acids. Germline lookup yields CDR1 LGHNT and CDR2 FRNRAP. The germline V and J ends were trimmed by 8 bases and 6 bases, with 13 bases remaining between them. This CDR3 is CASRDGGAEAFF. CDR3 DNA sequence: TGTGCTAGTAGGGACGGGGGCGCTGAAGCTTTCTTT.

This clonotype was seen more than once but under ten times. The chain combines TRBV28 with TRBJ1-1; D is ambiguous. The CDR3 spans 14 residues. V gave up 0 bases and J gave up 5 bases, with 10 bases separating them. CDR1 and CDR2 from the germline V gene are MDHEN and SYDVKM. CDR3 sequence: CASSLWRGGTEAFF. The CDR3 region has the DNA TGTGCCAGCAGTTTATGGCGCGGAGGAACTGAAGCTTTCTTT.

The CDR3 here is CSASPYGYTF. In DNA form, the CDR3 reads TGCAGTGCTTCTCCCTATGGCTACACCTTC. The genes are TRBV20-1 and TRBJ1-2; no clear D gene. The V end was cut by 5 bases, the J end by 4 bases, with 5 bases between. The CDR3 totals 10 residues. CDR1 DFQATT and CDR2 SNEGSKA come from the germline V gene (reference sequence).

There are a few counts of this clonotype. This chain connects TRBV6-2 or TRBV6-3 to TRBJ2-1; a weak D match, TRBD2 (6 bases). Between the trimmed V and J ends, which lost 4 bases and 6 bases, there was a span of 13 bases. The CDR3 is 14 amino acids. CDR1 and CDR2 (germline): MNHEY, SVGEGT. Here the CDR3 reads CASSWNRRGNEQFF. CDR3 nucleotides: TGTGCCAGCAGTTGGAACAGGCGGGGCAATGAGCAGTTCTTC.